The 5 T cell receptor beta chains in this list originate from one sample, sequenced in a study of T cell changes during pregnancy in multiple sclerosis. Some clones are missing from TCRdb's copy, which holds only in-frame ones; the method was immunoSEQ multiplex PCR. The repertoire consists of about 77,000 clones, with 93% occurring once and the leading ten covering just over 2.5%. This sample comprised peripheral blood, obtained after pregnancy. Receptor source: a female donor in good health, enrolled as a control in a pregnancy study.

The chain has TRBV2 and TRBJ1-3; TRBD1 might be the D (6 bases). The germline gives CDR1 SNHLY, CDR2 FYNNEI. This CDR3 is built from 12 residues. Trimming left V 8 bases short and J 2 bases short, with 7 bases between. The CDR3 spells CASEGAGNTIYF. DNA of the CDR3: TGTGCCAGCGAGGGGGCTGGAAACACCATATATTTT.

The chain carries TRBV27 and TRBJ2-7, with a tentative D call TRBD1 (5 bases). The CDR3 is 13 amino acids. V shed 10 bases and J shed 7 bases, with 20 bases lying between them. Germline V gene sequence: CDR1 MNHEY, CDR2 SMNVEV (reference sequence). DNA of the CDR3: TGTGCCACAAAAGGGGCAGGGTTGAGTGAGCAGTACTTC. It yields the protein CATKGAGLSEQYF.

CDR3 amino acids: CASSLASNQGGSGNTIYF. Written as DNA, the CDR3 is TGTGCCAGCAGCTTGGCCTCGAATCAGGGCGGGAGTGGAAACACCATATATTTT. The rearrangement uses TRBV5-6 and TRBJ1-3, with D possibly being TRBD1 (5 bases). The V gene's germline CDR1 is SGHDT and CDR2 YYEEEE. Between the trimmed V and J ends, which lost 0 bases and 3 bases, there was a span of 19 bases. This CDR3 has 18 residues.

This clone was seen more than once but under ten times. The V and J genes are TRBV7-2 and TRBJ1-1; possibly TRBD1 for D (6 bases). V shed 1 base and J shed 0 bases, with 12 bases lying between them. The CDR3 covers 16 residues. From germline, CDR1 is SGHTA and CDR2 FQGNSA. DNA for the CDR3: TGTGCCAGCAGCTTAGTCTGGACAGCCTTGAACACTGAAGCTTTCTTT. It is translated as CASSLVWTALNTEAFF.

This rearrangement joins TRBV28 to TRBJ1-3; no firm D call. Germline values: CDR1 MDHEN, CDR2 SYDVKM. V shed 5 bases and J shed 0 bases, with 11 bases lying between them. The CDR3 sequence is 15 residues long. The CDR3 loop is CASSPASHSGNTIYF. Written as DNA, the CDR3 is TGTGCCAGCAGTCCTGCTAGCCACTCTGGAAACACCATATATTTT.